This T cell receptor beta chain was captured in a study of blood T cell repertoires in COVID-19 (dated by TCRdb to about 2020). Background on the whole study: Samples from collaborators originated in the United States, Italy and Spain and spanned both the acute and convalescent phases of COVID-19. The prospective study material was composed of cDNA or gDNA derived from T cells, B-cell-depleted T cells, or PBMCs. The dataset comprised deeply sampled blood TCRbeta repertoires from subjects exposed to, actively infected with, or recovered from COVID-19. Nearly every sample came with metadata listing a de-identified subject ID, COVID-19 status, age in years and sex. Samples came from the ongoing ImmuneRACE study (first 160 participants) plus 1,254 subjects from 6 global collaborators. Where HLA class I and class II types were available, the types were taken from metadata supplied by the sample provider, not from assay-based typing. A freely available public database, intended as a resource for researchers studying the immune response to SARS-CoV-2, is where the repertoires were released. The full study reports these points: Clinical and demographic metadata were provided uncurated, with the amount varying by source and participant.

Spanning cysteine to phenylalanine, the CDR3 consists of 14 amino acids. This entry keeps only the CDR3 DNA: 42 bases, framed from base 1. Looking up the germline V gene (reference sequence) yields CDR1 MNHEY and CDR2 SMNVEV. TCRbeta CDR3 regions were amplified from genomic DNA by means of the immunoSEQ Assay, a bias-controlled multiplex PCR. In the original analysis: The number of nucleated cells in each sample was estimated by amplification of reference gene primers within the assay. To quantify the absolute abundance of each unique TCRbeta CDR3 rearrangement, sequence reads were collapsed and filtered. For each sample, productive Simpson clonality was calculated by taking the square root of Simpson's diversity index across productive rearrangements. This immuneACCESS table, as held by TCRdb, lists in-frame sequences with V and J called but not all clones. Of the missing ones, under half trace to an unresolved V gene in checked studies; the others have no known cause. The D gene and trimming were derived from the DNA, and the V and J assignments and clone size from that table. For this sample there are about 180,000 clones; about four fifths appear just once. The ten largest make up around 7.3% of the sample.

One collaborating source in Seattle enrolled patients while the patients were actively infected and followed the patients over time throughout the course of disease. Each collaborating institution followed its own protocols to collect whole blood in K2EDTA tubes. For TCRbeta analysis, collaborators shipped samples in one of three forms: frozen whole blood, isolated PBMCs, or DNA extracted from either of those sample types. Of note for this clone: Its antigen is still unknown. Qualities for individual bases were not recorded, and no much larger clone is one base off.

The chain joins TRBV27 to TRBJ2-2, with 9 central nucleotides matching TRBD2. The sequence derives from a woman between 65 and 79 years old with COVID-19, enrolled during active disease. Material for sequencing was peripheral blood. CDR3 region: CAIRGRANTGELFF. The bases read TGTGCTATCCGCGGGAGGGCGAACACCGGGGAGCTGTTTTTT.